The next 27 T cell receptor beta chains were all read from a single sample in a study of response to subunit inactivated influenza vaccine. In TCRdb, the RT-PCR reads were re-called with MiXCR into one record per CDR3 protein. The profile shows approximately 520,000 distinct CDR3 sequences, 25% of them singletons. Here the sequenced sample was CD4+ T cells sorted from PBMCs, taken roughly 5 days after vaccination. Every receptor here comes from a man over 45 who received an inactivated influenza vaccine.

The chain carries TRBV20-1 and TRBJ2-5, with 14 bases that match TRBD2. Germline loops: CDR1 DFQATT, CDR2 SNEGSKA (reference sequence). J was trimmed by 3 bases and V by 6 bases; bases with no gene match: 6. This CDR3 is built from 15 residues. The CDR3 DNA reads TGCAGTGCGAGACTAGCGGGAGGGGGAAAAGAGACCCAGTACTTC. Encoded protein: CSARLAGGGKETQYF.

This clonotype has just a few counts. The gene calls are TRBV11-2 and TRBJ2-7; unclear D gene. The germline V and J ends were trimmed by 2 bases and 2 bases, with 7 bases remaining between them. Germline assignment: CDR1 SGHAT and CDR2 FQNNGV. The CDR3 runs 13 residues. The CDR3, as DNA: TGTGCCAGCAGCTTATTTCCCACCTACGAGCAGTACTTC. It is translated as CASSLFPTYEQYF.

The rearrangement joins TRBV5-1 to TRBJ2-7; 9 nucleotides match TRBD2. With 0 bases clipped from V and 5 bases from J, the junction kept 6 bases outside the gene matches. The CDR3 spans 15 residues. Germline loops: CDR1 SGHRS, CDR2 YFSETQ. The CDR3 DNA reads as TGCGCCAGCAGCTTGGGGCTAGCGGGGTCCCACGAGCAGTACTTC. This gives the protein CASSLGLAGSHEQYF.

The rearrangement links TRBV28 to TRBJ2-4; weak D call: TRBD1 (6 bases). The CDR3 is 13 amino acids. CDR1 and CDR2 from the germline V gene are MDHEN and SYDVKM. The ends were cut back, 7 bases at V and 9 bases at J, with 16 bases in the middle. The CDR3 region is CASTDRRRGIQYF. CDR3 coding DNA: TGTGCCAGCACCGACAGGCGTAGGGGCATTCAGTACTTC. The full variable domain, its missing parts supplied by reference TRBV28 and TRBJ2-4, is DVKVTQSSRYLVKRTGEKVFLECVQDMDHENMFWYRQDPGLGLRLIYFSYDVKMKEKGDIPEGYSVSREKKERFSLILESASTNQTSMYLCASTDRRRGIQYFGAGTRLSVL.

This clonotype was seen only a few times. J is TRBJ1-1 and V is TRBV3-1, with D uncertain. CDR3 size: 14 residues. CDR1 is LGHDT, CDR2 YNNKEL, per germline (reference sequence). V was cut by 0 bases and J by 2 bases, with 7 bases left in between. The CDR3 here is CASSQDLGNTEAFF. The CDR3 region has the DNA TGTGCCAGCAGCCAAGATCTGGGAAACACTGAAGCTTTCTTT.

This clonotype was detected a few times. This sequence joins TRBV12-3 or TRBV12-4 and TRBJ2-7; 9 nucleotides line up with TRBD1. CDR3 length equals 14 residues. V trimming: 7 bases; J trimming: 4 bases; junction bases outside the gene matches: 8. CDR3 nucleotides: TGTGCCAGCACCACGACAGGGGGGATTTACGAGCAGTACTTC. Its translation: CASTTTGGIYEQYF.

V and J are TRBV7-2 and TRBJ1-1, with a tentative D call TRBD1 (5 bases). Germline assignment: CDR1 SGHTA and CDR2 FQGNSA. The CDR3 has 14 residues. Trimming took off 4 bases at V and 1 base at J, with 10 bases between the two ends. CDR3 nucleotide sequence: TGTGCCAGCAGCTGGGGGATGGGGAACACTGAAGCTTTCTTT. Translation: CASSWGMGNTEAFF.

This chain uses TRBV2 with TRBJ2-1; TRBD2 agrees at 7 bases. Germline V gene sequence: CDR1 SNHLY, CDR2 FYNNEI. The V and J ends lost 5 bases and 0 bases, in that order; junction bases with no gene match: 13. The CDR3 is made up of 18 amino acids. For the CDR3, the DNA is TGTGCCAGCAGTCTCCCAGCGGGATCCTTCAGCTCCTACAATGAGCAGTTCTTC. This encodes CASSLPAGSFSSYNEQFF.

The chain couples TRBV11-2 to TRBJ2-1, with D possibly matching TRBD2 (6 bases). The CDR3 covers 14 residues. The germline gives CDR1 SGHAT, CDR2 FQNNGV. With 4 bases removed from V and 3 bases from J, the gap between germline ends came to 10 bases. For the CDR3, the DNA is TGTGCCAGCAGCTCGTTGCGGGGCTACAATGAGCAGTTCTTC. Its translation is CASSSLRGYNEQFF.

This clonotype occurred many times. The chain is built from TRBV29-1 and TRBJ2-2; the D gene is possibly TRBD2 (5 bases). The germline V gene has CDR1 SQVTM and CDR2 ANQGSEA. This CDR3 comprises 12 residues. Trimming took off 4 bases at V and 7 bases at J, with 10 bases between the two ends. CDR3 region: CSVGPSGGELFF. The CDR3 nucleotides are TGCAGCGTTGGACCCAGCGGCGGGGAGCTGTTTTTT.

A few counts support this clonotype. The CDR3 coding sequence is TGTGCCAGCAGTTTCCATCAAACCTACGAGCAGTACTTC. It specifies CASSFHQTYEQYF. The chain uses TRBV28 and TRBJ2-7; D call uncertain. The CDR3 runs to 13 residues. V was pared by 3 bases and J by 2 bases, with 8 bases between. CDR1 and CDR2 from the germline V gene are MDHEN and SYDVKM.

The chain recombines TRBV29-1 with TRBJ1-4, with TRBD1 identical over 7 bases. Germline V lookup: CDR1 SQVTM, CDR2 ANQGSEA. This CDR3 is built from 16 residues. J was trimmed by 0 bases and V by 4 bases; bases with no gene match: 8. The CDR3 nucleotides are TGCAGCGTTGCAGGGACAGCGGGTGCAACTAATGAAAAACTGTTTTTT. Protein: CSVAGTAGATNEKLFF.

Concerning this clonotype itself: A read error may account for a junction end that differs from germline. The rearrangement joins TRBV3-1 to TRBJ1-4; D perhaps matches TRBD1 (6 bases). CDR1 is LGHDT, CDR2 YNNKEL, per germline (reference sequence). The CDR3 is 15 amino acids. CDR3 protein: CASSQDRIAGTPTYF. The CDR3 DNA reads as TGTGCCAGCAGCCAAGATCGTATAGCGGGGACACCCACATATTTT.

CDR3 nucleotides: TGCAGTGCTAGAGCCCCTACTTCGGCGGACGAGCAGTACTTC. Protein sequence: CSARAPTSADEQYF. The chain is built from TRBV20-1 and TRBJ2-7; no clear D. The CDR3 totals 14 residues. V was trimmed by 1 base and J by 5 bases, leaving 15 bases between them. CDR1 DFQATT and CDR2 SNEGSKA come from the germline V gene (reference sequence).

The rearrangement uses TRBV19 and TRBJ2-1; 7 nucleotides match TRBD1. Germline V CDR1 and CDR2: LNHDA, SQIVND (reference sequence). This CDR3 has 13 residues. The V and J ends lost 7 bases and 9 bases, in that order; junction bases with no gene match: 9. In DNA, the CDR3 is TGTGCCAGTACAACCGACAGGGCGGGTGAGCAGTTCTTC. This translates into CASTTDRAGEQFF.

The gene calls are TRBV27 and TRBJ2-2; D is unresolved. Germline V CDR1 and CDR2: MNHEY, SMNVEV (reference sequence). This CDR3 is built from 14 residues. V was pared by 3 bases and J by 3 bases, with 8 bases between. The CDR3: CASSFGQHTGELFF. DNA of the CDR3: TGTGCCAGCAGTTTCGGTCAGCACACCGGGGAGCTGTTTTTT.

This chain joins TRBV20-1 and TRBJ1-6; 10 nucleotides align to TRBD1. Germline CDR1 reads DFQATT; CDR2 reads SNEGSKA (reference sequence). The ends lost 2 bases at V and 7 bases at J; junction bases unmatched: 5. The CDR3 is made up of 15 amino acids. CDR3 sequence: CSARPGTGDNSPLHF. The CDR3 DNA reads TGCAGTGCTAGACCCGGGACAGGGGACAATTCACCCCTCCACTTT.

This clonotype was counted between two and nine times. CDR3 bases: TGCAGTGCTAGTCAGACAGATACGCAGTATTTT. It codes for CSASQTDTQYF. The chain has TRBV20-1 and TRBJ2-3; D unresolved. This CDR3 contains 11 residues. V was trimmed by 3 bases and J by 3 bases, leaving 4 bases between them. Germline V lookup: CDR1 DFQATT, CDR2 SNEGSKA (reference sequence).

This clonotype was seen a handful of times. The rearrangement links TRBV6-2 or TRBV6-3 to TRBJ2-3; TRBD1 or TRBD2 may be the D gene (5 bases each). Germline V gene data show CDR1 as MNHEY and CDR2 as SVGEGT. V lost 2 bases to trimming and J lost 0 bases, with 9 bases between them. This CDR3 is built from 15 residues. CDR3 bases: TGTGCCAGCAGTTACCGGGGACCGAGCACAGATACGCAGTATTTT. Protein sequence: CASSYRGPSTDTQYF.

The chain carries TRBV2 and TRBJ1-5, with D uncertain. This CDR3 region has 13 residues. Trimming took off 6 bases at V and 1 base at J, with 7 bases between the two ends. Germline CDR1 is SNHLY and CDR2 is FYNNEI. The CDR3 DNA reads as TGTGCCAGCAGAGCACGGAGCAATCAGCCCCAGCATTTT. Encoded protein: CASRARSNQPQHF.

This clonotype was detected only a few times. This rearrangement joins TRBV25-1 to TRBJ2-7, with a possible D match to TRBD1 (6 bases). The CDR3 has 17 amino acids. V lost 4 bases, J lost 4 bases, and 23 bases lay in between. The germline gives CDR1 MGHDK, CDR2 SYGVNS. The CDR3, as DNA: TGTGCCAGCAGTGTCCTCGGAAAGGGGGAAGGACGGTACGAGCAGTACTTC. As protein: CASSVLGKGEGRYEQYF.

V gene TRBV6-2 or TRBV6-3 combines with J gene TRBJ1-1, with D perhaps matching TRBD1 (6 bases). Germline CDR1 is MNHEY and CDR2 is SVGEGT. The CDR3 is 16 residues long. Trimming removed 2 bases from V and 4 bases from J, with 17 bases in between. The chain's CDR3 is CASSYLEGGVSTEAFF. The CDR3 DNA reads TGTGCCAGCAGTTACCTCGAGGGGGGAGTAAGCACTGAAGCTTTCTTT.

This clonotype has only a few counts. The V gene is TRBV19, the J gene TRBJ1-2; TRBD1 agrees at 7 bases. The CDR3 extends over 14 amino acids. Germline CDR1 and CDR2: LNHDA and SQIVND (reference sequence). V shed 7 bases and J 3 bases; nucleotides not matched to a gene: 8. The CDR3 region has the DNA TGTGCCAGTACCAGGGTCGACAGGGACTATGGCTACACCTTC. Protein product: CASTRVDRDYGYTF.

The chain carries TRBV27 and TRBJ2-5; D might be TRBD1 (6 bases). CDR3 size: 14 residues. Germline V gene lookup returns CDR1 MNHEY and CDR2 SMNVEV (reference sequence). Between the trimmed V and J ends, which lost 5 bases and 5 bases, there was a span of 15 bases. CDR3 DNA sequence: TGTGCCAGCAGTATTAGGACAGCCGCGGAGACCCAGTACTTC. Amino acid sequence: CASSIRTAAETQYF.

This clonotype was counted a few times. In DNA form, the CDR3 reads TGTGCCAGCAGTACCCGGACAGCCCTGAACACTGAAGCTTTCTTT. It specifies CASSTRTALNTEAFF. This chain connects TRBV12-3 or TRBV12-4 to TRBJ1-1; D might be TRBD1 (6 bases). CDR3 length equals 15 residues. V was trimmed by 5 bases and J by 0 bases, leaving 13 bases between them.

This clonotype was observed a single time. The chain couples TRBV5-6 to TRBJ2-5; TRBD1 agrees at 9 bases. Looked up from germline, CDR1 is SGHDT and CDR2 is YYEEEE. V lost 3 bases and J lost 4; bases outside the gene matches: 7. CDR3 length: 15 residues. The CDR3 region is CASSSNRGHRETQYF. Here the CDR3 DNA reads TGTGCCAGCAGCTCGAACAGGGGGCATCGAGAGACCCAGTACTTC.

The gene calls are TRBV7-2 and TRBJ2-1, with a possible D match to TRBD1 (5 bases). V dropped 4 bases and J dropped 7 bases, with 17 bases sitting between them. Germline CDR1 is SGHTA and CDR2 is FQGNSA. The CDR3 length is 15 residues. This CDR3 is CASSSQGHFGNEQFF. In nucleotides, the CDR3 is TGTGCCAGCAGCTCCCAGGGTCATTTTGGGAATGAGCAGTTCTTC.